These T cell receptor beta chains were read from a single sample in a study of neurological immune-mediated disorders. One entry per CDR3 protein results from TCRdb running MiXCR on the 5' RACE reads. The table includes 66,000 or so distinct CDR3 sequences, less than 5.5% detected once. Sequencing used PBMCs. The receptors originated from a woman aged 25 to 45 with multiple sclerosis. Each CDR3 is given with its conserved first and last residue.

v_gene,j_gene,CDR3aa
TRBV20-1,TRBJ2-3,CSTVAGGRTDTQYF
TRBV7-6,TRBJ2-2,CASSLAPSGGIGELFF
TRBV12-3/TRBV12-4,TRBJ2-4,CASSRQGPNIQYF
TRBV3-1,TRBJ2-1,CASSSETGSYNEQFF
TRBV5-6,TRBJ2-7,CASRFLAGVSYEQYF
TRBV27,TRBJ1-1,CASSLSDPKDTEAFF
TRBV4-2,TRBJ2-2,CASSQVVQRGGTGELFF
TRBV20-1,TRBJ2-7,CSARSGTLTYEQYF
TRBV6-2/TRBV6-3,TRBJ1-1,CASSYPRQDGTEAFF
TRBV7-2,TRBJ1-2,CASSIDATGGYTF
TRBV20-1,TRBJ2-5,CSARDSTSGGQTQYF
TRBV29-1,TRBJ2-7,CSVEFFTVGSTEQYF
TRBV20-1,TRBJ2-1,CSAREEGYEQFF
TRBV2,TRBJ2-3,CASIAGGAQYF
TRBV10-3,TRBJ2-7,CAISAVEGNEQYF
TRBV20-1,TRBJ1-1,CGARPLGGDFTEAFF
TRBV20-1,TRBJ1-6,CSARVGNNSPLHF
TRBV6-5,TRBJ1-1,CASSYMAGNTEAFF
TRBV5-1,TRBJ2-7,CASSLDGYEQYF
TRBV24-1,TRBJ2-1,CATSDPGRLGPYNEQFF
TRBV20-1,TRBJ2-1,CSARGRTGDNEQFF
TRBV23-1,TRBJ2-5,CASTLEGQGSGDETQYF
TRBV20-1,TRBJ2-3,CSATTASGGTDTQYF
TRBV20-1,TRBJ2-1,CSARVSGGPNEQFF
TRBV5-1,TRBJ2-1,CASRGTSLGNEQFF
TRBV29-1,TRBJ1-1,CSVANLITEAFF
TRBV12-3/TRBV12-4,TRBJ2-3,CASSFGGLAGDTQYF
TRBV12-5,TRBJ1-1,CASGSMDTEAFF
TRBV6-5,TRBJ2-7,CASSETRGVYEQYF
TRBV28,TRBJ1-5,CASNRPDRNQPQHF
TRBV6-5,TRBJ2-5,CASSYWQGPQYF
TRBV5-1,TRBJ2-3,CASGVTDTQYF
TRBV7-6,TRBJ2-2,CASSLARGELFF
TRBV3-1,TRBJ2-3,CASSQTGGVTDTQYF
TRBV3-1,TRBJ2-7,CASSSPRTGGSYEQYF
TRBV5-1,TRBJ2-7,CASSYNYEQYF
TRBV9,TRBJ2-5,CASSGTSGGKETQYF
TRBV21-1,TRBJ1-5,CASSWDEGNNQPQHF